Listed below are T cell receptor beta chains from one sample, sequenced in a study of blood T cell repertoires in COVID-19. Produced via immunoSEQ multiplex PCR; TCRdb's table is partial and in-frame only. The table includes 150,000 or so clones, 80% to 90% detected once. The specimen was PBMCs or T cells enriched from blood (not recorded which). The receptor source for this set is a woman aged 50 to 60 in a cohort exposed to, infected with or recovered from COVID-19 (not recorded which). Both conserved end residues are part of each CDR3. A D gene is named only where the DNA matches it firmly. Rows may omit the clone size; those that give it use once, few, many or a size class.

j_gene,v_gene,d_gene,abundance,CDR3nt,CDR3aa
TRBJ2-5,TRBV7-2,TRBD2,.,TGTGCCAGCAGCTTTCTAGCGGGCCCAGGTGCGACCCAGTACTTC,CASSFLAGPGATQYF
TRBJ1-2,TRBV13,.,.,TGTGCCAGCAGCTTCGGGGAGGAGGGCTATGGCTACACCTTC,CASSFGEEGYGYTF
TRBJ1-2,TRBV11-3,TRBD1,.,TGTGCCAGCAGCCTAACAGGGGGCGACGGCTACACCTTC,CASSLTGGDGYTF
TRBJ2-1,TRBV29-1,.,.,TGCAGCGCCCGTCGGGGGAATGAGCAGTTCTTC,CSARRGNEQFF
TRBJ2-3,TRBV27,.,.,TGTGCCAGCAGTTTGCGTGATACGCAGTATTTT,CASSLRDTQYF
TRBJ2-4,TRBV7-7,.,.,TGTGCTAGCAGCTTGGGTCAAGTCAGGGTTTCGCCATTCTCCCTAGCCAAAAACATTCAGTACTTC,CASSLGQVRVSPFSLAKNIQYF
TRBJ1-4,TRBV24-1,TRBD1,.,TGTGCCACCAGTGACTGGACAGGGGACAAACTGTTTTTT,CATSDWTGDKLFF
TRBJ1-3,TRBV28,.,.,TGTGCCAGCAGTTTATGGGGGGCGGATGGAAACACCATATATTTT,CASSLWGADGNTIYF
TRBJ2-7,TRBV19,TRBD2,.,TGTGCCAGTAGCGCCTCCCTAGCGGGGGTTTCCTACGAGCAGTACTTC,CASSASLAGVSYEQYF
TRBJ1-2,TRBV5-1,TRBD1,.,TGCGCCAGCAGCCCCGGACAGGGTGTTGTTGGCTACACCTTC,CASSPGQGVVGYTF
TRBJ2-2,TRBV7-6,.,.,TGTGCCAGCAGCTGGCCTACCGACTCAACCGTGGCCGGGGAGCTGTTTTTT,CASSWPTDSTVAGELFF
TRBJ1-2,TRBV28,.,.,TGTGCCAGCAGTCCGTCCAGCAGGGCAGCTGGCTACACCTTC,CASSPSSRAAGYTF
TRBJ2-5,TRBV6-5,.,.,TGTGCCAGCAGCGAGCGAGAGACCCAGTACTTC,CASSERETQYF
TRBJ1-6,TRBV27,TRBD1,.,TGTGCCAGCAGTACCCGACAGGGGTCTATAGATTCACCCCTCCACTTT,CASSTRQGSIDSPLHF
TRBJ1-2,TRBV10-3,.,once,TGTGCCATCAGTGAGGAGAATAACTATGGCTACACCTTC,CAISEENNYGYTF
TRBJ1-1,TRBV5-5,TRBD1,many,TGTGCCAGCAGCTTGAGCGACAGGGCGAACACTGAAGCTTTCTTT,CASSLSDRANTEAFF
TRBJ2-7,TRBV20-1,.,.,TGCAGTGCTAGATTTGTTAAAGAGCAGTACTTC,CSARFVKEQYF
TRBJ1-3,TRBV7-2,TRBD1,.,TGTGCCAGCAGCTTAGAGGTGGACAGGAAGGGAAACACCATATATTTT,CASSLEVDRKGNTIYF
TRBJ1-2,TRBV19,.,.,TGTGCCAGTAGTATTATTGGAGGAGGTGGCTACACCTTC,CASSIIGGGGYTF
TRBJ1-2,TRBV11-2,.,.,TGTGCCAGCAGCTTAGAAGGGGGGGGTTATGACTATGGCTACACCTTC,CASSLEGGGYDYGYTF
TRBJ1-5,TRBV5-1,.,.,TGCGCCAGCAGCCTAGCGGGGAACGGCAATCAGCCCCAGCATTTT,CASSLAGNGNQPQHF
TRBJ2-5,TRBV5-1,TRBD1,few,TGCGCCAGCAGCTGGGGACAGCTACCTGAAGAGACCCAGTACTTC,CASSWGQLPEETQYF
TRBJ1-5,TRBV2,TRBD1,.,TGTGCCAGCAGCGGGGACAGGGGGCAACAGCCCCAGCATTTT,CASSGDRGQQPQHF
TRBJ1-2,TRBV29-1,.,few,TGCAGCGTTCCGGCGACAGGTCGTGGCTACACCTTC,CSVPATGRGYTF
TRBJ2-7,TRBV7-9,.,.,TGTGCCAGCAGCCCAGCGGCCAACTACGAGCAGTACTTC,CASSPAANYEQYF
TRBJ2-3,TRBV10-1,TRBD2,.,TGCGCCAGCAGTGCGCTAGCGGGAGTTGTAAGAGATACGCAGTATTTT,CASSALAGVVRDTQYF
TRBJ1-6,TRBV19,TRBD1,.,TGTGCCAGTACCGTGACAGGGACCGATTCACCCCTCCACTTT,CASTVTGTDSPLHF
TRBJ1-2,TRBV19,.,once,TGTGCCAGTAGTATCTCGCTACAGGGAGACTATGGCTACACCTTC,CASSISLQGDYGYTF
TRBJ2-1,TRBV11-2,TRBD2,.,TGTGCCAGCAGCTTAGTCCTAGCGGGGTCCAACAATGAGCAGTTCTTC,CASSLVLAGSNNEQFF
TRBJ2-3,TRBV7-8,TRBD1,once,TGTGCCAGCAGCTTAAAGAATTCGGGACAGGGTTCAGATACGCAGTATTTT,CASSLKNSGQGSDTQYF